What follows are 9 T cell receptor beta chains derived from one specimen sequenced in a study of T cell repertoires in cytomegalovirus infection. TCRdb redid the calling of the reads with MiXCR, one entry per CDR3 protein. The table records 300,000 to 400,000 distinct CDR3 sequences, 8% to 9.5% of them present only once. Sequenced: PBMCs. Receptors were obtained from a human donor in good health (CMV status not recorded). Some clones in this sample may be carry-over from other donors' samples.

In this sample, this clonotype turned up many times. The V and J genes are TRBV7-2 and TRBJ1-5; D unresolved. This CDR3 is built from 16 residues. Trimming left V 5 bases short and J 2 bases short, with 16 bases between. CDR1 and CDR2 (germline): SGHTA, FQGNSA. Here the CDR3 reads CASSPHLGPGNQPQHF. CDR3 DNA sequence: TGTGCCAGCAGCCCCCATTTGGGTCCGGGCAATCAGCCCCAGCATTTT.

The DNA for the CDR3 is TGTGCCAGCAGCCGGGGACAGGGTAACTCTGGGGCCAACGTCCTGACTTTC. It yields the protein CASSRGQGNSGANVLTF. The gene calls are TRBV12-3 or TRBV12-4 and TRBJ2-6; TRBD1 agrees at 9 bases. The CDR3 is made up of 17 amino acids. J gave up 0 bases and V 6 bases, and 6 bases lay outside the gene matches.

The rearrangement joins TRBV6-5 to TRBJ2-5; possible D gene TRBD2, 7 bases. The CDR3 sequence is 16 residues long. Trimming removed 5 bases from V and 1 base from J, with 17 bases in between. Germline V gives CDR1 MNHEY, CDR2 SVGAGI. The chain's CDR3 is CASSTRGGPAQETQYF. In nucleotides, the CDR3 is TGTGCCAGCAGTACACGCGGGGGCCCGGCCCAAGAGACCCAGTACTTC.

The chain is built from TRBV27 and TRBJ2-2, with D possibly matching TRBD2 (6 bases). Trimming stripped 7 bases from V and 0 bases from J, with 9 bases between. The CDR3 is 14 residues long. CDR1 is MNHEY, CDR2 SMNVEV, per germline (reference sequence). Here the CDR3 reads CASNGGSNTGELFF. Here the CDR3 DNA reads TGTGCCAGCAATGGAGGGTCGAACACCGGGGAGCTGTTTTTT.

This clonotype has only a few counts. The rearrangement uses TRBV11-2 and TRBJ2-7; D remains ambiguous. V lost 4 bases, J lost 3 bases, and 10 bases lay in between. Germline CDR1 is SGHAT and CDR2 is FQNNGV. The CDR3 length is 13 residues. CDR3 protein: CASSYRRIYEQYF. In nucleotides, the CDR3 is TGTGCCAGCAGCTACCGTAGGATCTACGAGCAGTACTTC.

There are many counts of this clonotype. The V and J genes are TRBV7-8 and TRBJ2-1; 9 bases are a match to TRBD1. Germline V CDR1 and CDR2: SGHVS, FQNEAQ. J was trimmed by 2 bases and V by 4 bases; bases with no gene match: 12. The CDR3 is made up of 18 amino acids. Here the CDR3 DNA reads TGTGCCAGCAGCTCACCGGGGACAGGGATTAATGCCTACAATGAGCAGTTCTTC. Translated, it gives CASSSPGTGINAYNEQFF.

The rearrangement uses TRBV10-3 and TRBJ2-5, with 7 nucleotides matching TRBD1. CDR3 size: 16 residues. The V and J ends lost 4 bases and 7 bases, in that order; junction bases with no gene match: 15. Germline V lookup: CDR1 ENHRY, CDR2 SYGVKD. The CDR3 loop reads CAISGSGTDLSPTQYF. In DNA, the CDR3 is TGTGCCATCAGTGGATCCGGGACAGACTTATCCCCGACCCAGTACTTC.

The chain carries TRBV18 and TRBJ1-2; D is unresolved. Trimming shortened V by 2 bases and J by 8 bases, and 15 bases separated the two germline ends. This CDR3 comprises 14 residues. Germline V gene data show CDR1 as KGHSH and CDR2 as LQKENI. The CDR3, as DNA: TGTGCCAGCTCACCATCAATGGTCAAGAGGGGCTACACCTTC. Translation gives CASSPSMVKRGYTF.

This clonotype was seen many times. This chain uses TRBV7-6 with TRBJ2-7; no firm D call. Looked up from germline, CDR1 is SGHVS and CDR2 is FNYEAQ. The CDR3 is 14 residues long. V was shortened by 5 bases and J by 0 bases, with 11 bases between the two germline ends. The CDR3 DNA reads TGTGCCAGCAGCCGCACAGTGAGCTCCTACGAGCAGTACTTC. Its protein product is CASSRTVSSYEQYF.